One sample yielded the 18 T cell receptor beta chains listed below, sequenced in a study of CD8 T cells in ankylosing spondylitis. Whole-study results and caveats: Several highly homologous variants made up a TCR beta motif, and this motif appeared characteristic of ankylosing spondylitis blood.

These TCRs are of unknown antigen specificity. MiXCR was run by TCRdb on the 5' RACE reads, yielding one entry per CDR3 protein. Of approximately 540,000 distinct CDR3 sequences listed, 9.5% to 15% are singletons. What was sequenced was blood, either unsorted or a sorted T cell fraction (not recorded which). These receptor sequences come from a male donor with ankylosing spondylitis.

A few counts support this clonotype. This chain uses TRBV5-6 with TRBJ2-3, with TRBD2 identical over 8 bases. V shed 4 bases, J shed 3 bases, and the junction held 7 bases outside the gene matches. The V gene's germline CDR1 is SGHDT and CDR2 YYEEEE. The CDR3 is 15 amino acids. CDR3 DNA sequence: TGTGCCAGCAGCCCACTAGCGGCGGAAACAGATACGCAGTATTTT. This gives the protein CASSPLAAETDTQYF.

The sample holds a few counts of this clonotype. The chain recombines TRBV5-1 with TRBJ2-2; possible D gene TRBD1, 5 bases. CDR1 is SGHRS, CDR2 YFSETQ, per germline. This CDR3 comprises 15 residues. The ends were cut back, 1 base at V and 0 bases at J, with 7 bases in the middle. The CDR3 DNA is TGCGCCAGCAGCTTGACACAGGCGAACACCGGGGAGCTGTTTTTT. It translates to CASSLTQANTGELFF.

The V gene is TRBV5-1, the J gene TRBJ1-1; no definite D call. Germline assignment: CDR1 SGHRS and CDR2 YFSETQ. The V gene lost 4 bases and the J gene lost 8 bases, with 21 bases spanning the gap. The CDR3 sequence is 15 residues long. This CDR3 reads CASSPTPDRAREAFF. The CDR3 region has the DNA TGCGCCAGCAGCCCCACCCCGGACCGGGCAAGAGAAGCTTTCTTT. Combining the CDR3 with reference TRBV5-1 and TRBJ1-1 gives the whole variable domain KAGVTQTPRYLIKTRGQQVTLSCSPISGHRSVSWYQQTPGQGLQFLFEYFSETQRNKGNFPGRFSGRQFSNSRSEMNVSTLELGDSALYLCASSPTPDRAREAFFGQGTRLTVV.

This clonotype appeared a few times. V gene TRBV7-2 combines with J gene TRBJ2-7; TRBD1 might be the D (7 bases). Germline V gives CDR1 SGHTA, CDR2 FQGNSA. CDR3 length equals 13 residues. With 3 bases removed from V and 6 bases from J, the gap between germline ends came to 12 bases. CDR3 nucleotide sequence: TGTGCCAGCAGCTTTACAGGGGAGGTCGAGCAGTACGTC. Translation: CASSFTGEVEQYV.

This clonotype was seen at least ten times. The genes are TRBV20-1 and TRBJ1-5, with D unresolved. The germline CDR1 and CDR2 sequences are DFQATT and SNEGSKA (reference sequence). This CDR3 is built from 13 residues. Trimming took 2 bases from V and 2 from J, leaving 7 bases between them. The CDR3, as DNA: TGCAGTGCTAGACGCGGACGCAATCAGCCCCAGCATTTT. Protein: CSARRGRNQPQHF.

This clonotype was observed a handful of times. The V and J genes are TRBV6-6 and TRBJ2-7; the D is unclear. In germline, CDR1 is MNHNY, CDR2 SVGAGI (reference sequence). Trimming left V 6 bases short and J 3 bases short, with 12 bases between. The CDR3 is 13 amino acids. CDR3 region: CASSLTENYEQYV. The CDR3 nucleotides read TGTGCCAGCAGCCTAACAGAGAACTACGAGCAGTACGTC.

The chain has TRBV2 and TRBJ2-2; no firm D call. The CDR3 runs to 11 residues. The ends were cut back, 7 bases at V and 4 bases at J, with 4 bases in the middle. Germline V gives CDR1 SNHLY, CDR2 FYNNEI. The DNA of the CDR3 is TGTGCCAGCATGTCCACCGGGGAGCTGTTTTTT. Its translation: CASMSTGELFF.

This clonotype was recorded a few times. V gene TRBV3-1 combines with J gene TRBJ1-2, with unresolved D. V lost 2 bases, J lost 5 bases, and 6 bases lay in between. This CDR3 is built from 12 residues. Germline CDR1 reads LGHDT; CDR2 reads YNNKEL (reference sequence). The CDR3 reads CASSQREYGYTF. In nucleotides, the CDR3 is TGTGCCAGCAGCCAAAGGGAATATGGCTACACCTTC.

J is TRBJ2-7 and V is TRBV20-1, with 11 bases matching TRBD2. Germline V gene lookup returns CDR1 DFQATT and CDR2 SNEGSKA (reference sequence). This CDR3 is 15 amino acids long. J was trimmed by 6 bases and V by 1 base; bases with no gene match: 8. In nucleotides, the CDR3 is TGCAGTGCTAGAGGGGGCGATAGCGGGAGGGCCGAGCAGTACTTC. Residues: CSARGGDSGRAEQYF.

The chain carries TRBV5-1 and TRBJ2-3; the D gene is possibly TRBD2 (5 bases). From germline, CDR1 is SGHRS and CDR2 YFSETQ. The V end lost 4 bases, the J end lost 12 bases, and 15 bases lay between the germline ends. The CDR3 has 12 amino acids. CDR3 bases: TGCGCCAGCAGCCTCGGTGTGGGAGCACAGTATTTT. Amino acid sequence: CASSLGVGAQYF.

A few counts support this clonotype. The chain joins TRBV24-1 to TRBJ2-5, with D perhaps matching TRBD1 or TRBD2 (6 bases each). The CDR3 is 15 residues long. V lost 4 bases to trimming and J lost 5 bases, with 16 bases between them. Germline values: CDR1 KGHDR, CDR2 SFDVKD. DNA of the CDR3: TGTGCCACCAGTGAGCCTACCGGGGGCTTGGAGACCCAGTACTTC. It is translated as CATSEPTGGLETQYF.

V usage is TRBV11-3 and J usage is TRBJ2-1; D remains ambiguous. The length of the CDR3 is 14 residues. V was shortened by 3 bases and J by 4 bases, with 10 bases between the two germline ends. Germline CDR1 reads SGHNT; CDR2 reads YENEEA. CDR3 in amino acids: CASSLTSTYNEQFF. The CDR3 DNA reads TGTGCCAGCAGCTTGACGTCAACTTACAATGAGCAGTTCTTC. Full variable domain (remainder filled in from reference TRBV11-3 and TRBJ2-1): EAGVVQSPRYKIIEKKQPVAFWCNPISGHNTLYWYLQNLGQGPELLIRYENEEAVDDSQLPKDRFSAERLKGVDSTLKIQPAELGDSAVYLCASSLTSTYNEQFFGPGTRLTVL.

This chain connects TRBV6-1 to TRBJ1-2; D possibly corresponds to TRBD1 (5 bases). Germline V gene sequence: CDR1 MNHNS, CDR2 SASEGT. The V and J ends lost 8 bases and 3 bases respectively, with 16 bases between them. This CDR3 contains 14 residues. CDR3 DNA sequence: TGTGCCAGCCTAGGGGTCTCGGCGGACTATGGCTACACCTTC. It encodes CASLGVSADYGYTF.

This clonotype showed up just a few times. CDR3 sequence (DNA): TGCAGTGCTAGAGACCCCCAGCGGGAGATCAATGAGCAGTTCTTC. It is translated as CSARDPQREINEQFF. V and J are TRBV20-1 and TRBJ2-1, with 8 bases aligning to TRBD2. Germline lookup yields CDR1 DFQATT and CDR2 SNEGSKA (reference sequence). The trim removed 0 bases at V and 6 bases at J, leaving 7 bases unmatched. The CDR3 spans 15 residues.

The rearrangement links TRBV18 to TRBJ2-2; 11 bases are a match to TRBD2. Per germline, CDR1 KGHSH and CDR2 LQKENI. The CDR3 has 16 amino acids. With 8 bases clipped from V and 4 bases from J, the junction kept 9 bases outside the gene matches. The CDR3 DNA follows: TGTGCCAGCACCATTGGACTAGCGGGCACCACCGGGGAGCTGTTTTTT. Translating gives CASTIGLAGTTGELFF.

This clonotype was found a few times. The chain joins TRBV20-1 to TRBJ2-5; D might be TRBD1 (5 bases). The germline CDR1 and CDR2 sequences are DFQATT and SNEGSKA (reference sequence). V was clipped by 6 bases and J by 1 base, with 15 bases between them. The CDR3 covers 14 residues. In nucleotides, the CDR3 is TGCAGTGCCGGGCGGCAGGGCCCCCAAGAGACCCAGTACTTC. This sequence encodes CSAGRQGPQETQYF.

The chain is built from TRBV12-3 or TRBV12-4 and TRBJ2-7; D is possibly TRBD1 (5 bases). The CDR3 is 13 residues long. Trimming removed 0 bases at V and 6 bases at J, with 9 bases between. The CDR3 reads CASSLAPTGEQYV. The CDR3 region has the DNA TGTGCCAGCAGTTTAGCGCCCACAGGCGAGCAGTACGTC.

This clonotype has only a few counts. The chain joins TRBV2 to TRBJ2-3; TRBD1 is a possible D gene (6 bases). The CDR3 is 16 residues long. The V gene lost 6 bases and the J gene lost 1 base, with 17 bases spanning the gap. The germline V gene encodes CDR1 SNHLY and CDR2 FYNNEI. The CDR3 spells CASSQGRAEGTDTQYF. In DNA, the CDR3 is TGTGCCAGCAGCCAGGGGAGAGCTGAGGGCACAGATACGCAGTATTTT.